This TCR beta chain appears in the sequencing data of a study of cytomegalovirus exposure and HLA in healthy donors. Study overall: The platform used for the roughly 110 validation repertoires matched that of the roughly 670 first-cohort repertoires, a later analysis reported.

Study-wide results and caveats: Reports credit the classifier with highly specific, highly sensitive diagnosis of cytomegalovirus status. Some TCR beta chains (roughly 160 of them) were listed as cytomegalovirus-associated.

The donors were members of the validation cohort comprising some 120 subjects, separate from the approximately 630-subject first cohort. The CDR3 has 16 amino acids. CDR1 and CDR2 (germline): LNHNV, YYDKDF (reference sequence). V dropped 1 base and J dropped 3; count of bases not matched to a gene: 8. With regard to this clone: Antigen unknown.

Profiled with immunoSEQ multiplex PCR; TCRdb holds only in-frame clones, not every one. The table has about 340,000 clones, roughly 90% seen once. The sample consisted of PBMCs. The chain joins TRBV15 to TRBJ1-2; 7 bases line up with TRBD1. This receptor was obtained from a woman aged 18-35 years in good health and CMV-seronegative. CDR3 DNA sequence: TGTGCCACCAGCAGAGGGGACAGAGTGGCCGACTATGGCTACACCTTC. This translates into CATSRGDRVADYGYTF.